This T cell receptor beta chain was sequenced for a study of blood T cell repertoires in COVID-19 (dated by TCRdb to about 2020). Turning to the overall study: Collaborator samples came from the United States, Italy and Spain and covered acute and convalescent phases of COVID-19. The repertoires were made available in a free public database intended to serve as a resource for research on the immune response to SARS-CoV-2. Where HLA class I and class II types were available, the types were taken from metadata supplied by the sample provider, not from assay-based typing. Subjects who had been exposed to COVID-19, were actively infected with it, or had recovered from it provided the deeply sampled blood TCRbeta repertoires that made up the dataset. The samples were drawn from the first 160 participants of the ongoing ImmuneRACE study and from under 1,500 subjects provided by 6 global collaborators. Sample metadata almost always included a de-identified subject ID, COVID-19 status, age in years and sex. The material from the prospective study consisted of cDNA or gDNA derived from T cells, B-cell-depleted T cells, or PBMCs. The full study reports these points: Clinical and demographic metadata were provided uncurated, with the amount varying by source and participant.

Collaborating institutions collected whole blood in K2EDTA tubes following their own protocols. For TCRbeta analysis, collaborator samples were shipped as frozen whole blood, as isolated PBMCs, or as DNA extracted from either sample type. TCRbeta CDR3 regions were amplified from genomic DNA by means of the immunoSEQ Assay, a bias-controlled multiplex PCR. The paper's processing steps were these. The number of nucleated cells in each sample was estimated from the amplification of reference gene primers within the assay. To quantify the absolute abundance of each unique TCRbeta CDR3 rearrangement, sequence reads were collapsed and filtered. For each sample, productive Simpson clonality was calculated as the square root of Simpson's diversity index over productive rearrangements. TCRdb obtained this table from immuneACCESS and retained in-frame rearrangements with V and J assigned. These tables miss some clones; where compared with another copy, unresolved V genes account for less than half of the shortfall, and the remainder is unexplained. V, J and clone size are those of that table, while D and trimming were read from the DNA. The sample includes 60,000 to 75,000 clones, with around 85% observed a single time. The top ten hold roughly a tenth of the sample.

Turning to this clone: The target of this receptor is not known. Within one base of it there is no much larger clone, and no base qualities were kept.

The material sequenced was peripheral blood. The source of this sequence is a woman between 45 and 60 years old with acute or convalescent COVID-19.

The sequenced DNA: TGTGCCTGGAGTGTACAGGGCCCCCCTAACTATGGCTACACCTTC. Its translation reads: CAWSVQGPPNYGYTF. The chain is encoded by TRBV30 joined to TRBJ1-2, with a weak D call of TRBD1 (6 bases match). The CDR3 contains 15 residues, cysteine and phenylalanine counted. CDR3 DNA is the only sequence kept; it has 45 bases, read in frame from the first base. V drops 0 bases and J drops 0 bases, leaving 11 bases in between. The germline V gene (reference sequence) gives CDR1 as GTSNPN and CDR2 as SVGIG.